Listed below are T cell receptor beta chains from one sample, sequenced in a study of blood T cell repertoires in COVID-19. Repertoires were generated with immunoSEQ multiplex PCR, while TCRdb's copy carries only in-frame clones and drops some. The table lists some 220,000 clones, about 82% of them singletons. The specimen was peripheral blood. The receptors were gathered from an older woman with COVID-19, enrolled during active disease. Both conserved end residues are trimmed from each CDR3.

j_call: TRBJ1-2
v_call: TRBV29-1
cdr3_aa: SVGSQGVYGYT

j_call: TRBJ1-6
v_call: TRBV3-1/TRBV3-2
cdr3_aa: ASSPRDKPYNSPLH

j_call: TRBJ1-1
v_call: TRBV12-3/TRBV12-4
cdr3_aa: ASSQDRNTEAF

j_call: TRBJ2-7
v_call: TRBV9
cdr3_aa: ASSPNPGTGTYEQY

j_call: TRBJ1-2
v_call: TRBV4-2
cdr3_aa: ASSQGQGRMGGYT

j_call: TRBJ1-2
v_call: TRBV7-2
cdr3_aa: ASSLAWGGRGDYGYT

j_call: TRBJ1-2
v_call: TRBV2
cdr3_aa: ASSGGVYGYT

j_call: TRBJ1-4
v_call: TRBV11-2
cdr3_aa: ASSLGQGAKGNEKLF

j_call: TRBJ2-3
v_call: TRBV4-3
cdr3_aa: ASSQGLATDTQY

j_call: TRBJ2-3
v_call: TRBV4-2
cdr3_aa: ASSQEGGGKGQDTQY

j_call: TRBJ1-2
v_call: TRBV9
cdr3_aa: ASSRGGIGLPGYT

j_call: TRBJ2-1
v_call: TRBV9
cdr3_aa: ASSNPRTGGISVDYNEQF

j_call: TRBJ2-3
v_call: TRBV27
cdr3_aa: ASSLNGQGLPQDTQY

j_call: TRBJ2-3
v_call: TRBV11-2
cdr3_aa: ASSRVAGRGDTQY

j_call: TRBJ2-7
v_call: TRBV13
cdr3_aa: ASSYRDSSYEQY

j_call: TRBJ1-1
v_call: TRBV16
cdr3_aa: ASSRLQGTNTEAF

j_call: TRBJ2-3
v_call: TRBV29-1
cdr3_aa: SVEGQGVPDTQY

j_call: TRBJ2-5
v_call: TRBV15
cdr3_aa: ATSRARDSLSGTQY

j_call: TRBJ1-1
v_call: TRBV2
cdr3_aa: ASSEERMDREAF

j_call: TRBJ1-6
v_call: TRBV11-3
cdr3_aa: ASSLGHIGGYSPLH

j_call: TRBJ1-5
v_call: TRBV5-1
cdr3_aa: ASSLEPGGQPQH

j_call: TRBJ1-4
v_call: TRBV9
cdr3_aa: ASSSGTGFDEKLF

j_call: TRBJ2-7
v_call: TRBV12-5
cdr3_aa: ASARPTSGRAFYEQY

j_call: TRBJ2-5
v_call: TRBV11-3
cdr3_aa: ASSDRTGGMETQY

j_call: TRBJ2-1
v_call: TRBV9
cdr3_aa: ASSVAGSGGLFNEQF

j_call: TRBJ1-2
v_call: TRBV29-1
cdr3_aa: SVAVTGGTGGGYT

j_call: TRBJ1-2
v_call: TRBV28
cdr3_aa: ASSLQVNYGYT

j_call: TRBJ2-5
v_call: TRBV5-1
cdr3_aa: ASSLDAGSGSQY

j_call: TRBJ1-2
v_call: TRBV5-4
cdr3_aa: ASSLAGGNYGYT

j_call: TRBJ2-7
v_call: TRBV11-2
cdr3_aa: ASRKTGQYEQY

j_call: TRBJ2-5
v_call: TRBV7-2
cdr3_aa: ASSLVRGGETQY

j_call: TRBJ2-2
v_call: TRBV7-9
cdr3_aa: ASSPSGWVTGELF

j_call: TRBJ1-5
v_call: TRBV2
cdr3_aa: ASSEARQGNQPQH

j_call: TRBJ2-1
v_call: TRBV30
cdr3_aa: AWGQGTNNEQF

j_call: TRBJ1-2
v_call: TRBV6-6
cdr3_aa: ASLLQGSFGYT

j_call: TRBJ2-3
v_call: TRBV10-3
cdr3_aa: AISENPTGGGATDTQY

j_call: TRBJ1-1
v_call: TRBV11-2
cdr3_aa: ASSAQENTEAF

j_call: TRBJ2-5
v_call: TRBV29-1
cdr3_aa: SVEGWQGGETQY

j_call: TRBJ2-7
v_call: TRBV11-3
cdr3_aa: ASSLFSDSSSEQY

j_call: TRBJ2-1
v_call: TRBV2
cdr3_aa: ASPGSSYNEQF

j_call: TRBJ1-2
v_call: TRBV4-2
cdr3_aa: ASSQDRGPNYGYT

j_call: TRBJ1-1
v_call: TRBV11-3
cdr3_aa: ASSEQGTFTEAF

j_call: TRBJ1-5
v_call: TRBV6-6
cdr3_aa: ASIDTRDSLHQPQH

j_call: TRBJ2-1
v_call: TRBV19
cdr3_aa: ASSIAVLSHNEQF

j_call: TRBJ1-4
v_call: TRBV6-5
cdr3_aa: ASRNRDRGDEKLF

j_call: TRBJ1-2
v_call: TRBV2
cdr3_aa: ASRVTGGLRGYT

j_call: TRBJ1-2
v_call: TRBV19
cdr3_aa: ASSARQGGDGYT

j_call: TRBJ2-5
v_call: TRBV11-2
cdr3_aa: ASSFGYQETQY

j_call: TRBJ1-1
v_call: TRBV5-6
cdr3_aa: ASSPHPNRVDTEAF

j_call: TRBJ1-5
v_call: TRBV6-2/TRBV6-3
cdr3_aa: ASRYTGDGNQPQH

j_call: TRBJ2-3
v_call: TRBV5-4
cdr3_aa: ASGAGDTQY

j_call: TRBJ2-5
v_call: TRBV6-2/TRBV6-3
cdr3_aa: ASSYSSSGGAQY

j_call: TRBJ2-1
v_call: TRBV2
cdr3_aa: ASSERLAGVRRDNEQF

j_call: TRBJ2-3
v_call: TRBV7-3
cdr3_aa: ASSSGGDGTDTQY

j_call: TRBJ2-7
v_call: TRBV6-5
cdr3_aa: ASSRPGLAYEQY

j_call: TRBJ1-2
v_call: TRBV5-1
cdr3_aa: ASSRIPGLNYGYT